This is a list of T cell receptor beta chains from one sample in a study of blood T cell repertoires in COVID-19. Profiling relied on immunoSEQ multiplex PCR, and the TCRdb table lists in-frame clones only, not all of them. The repertoire holds around 100,000 clones, with roughly nine tenths as singletons. The sample consisted of peripheral blood. The source is a human donor in a cohort sampled during active COVID-19. CDR3s include the opening cysteine and the closing phenylalanine or tryptophan. The D gene is left open where the match is weak. Rows give clone size only sometimes, using once, few, many, or a class for an expanded clone.

once	NA	15	TRBV20-1	TRBJ2-2	TGCAGTGCTAGTAACGGGGTTCTAAGCACCGGGGAGCTGTTTTTT	CSASNGVLSTGELFF
NA	TRBD1	14	TRBV19	TRBJ1-1	TGTGCCAGTAGTCCGACAGGGGGCGGAACTGAAGCTTTCTTT	CASSPTGGGTEAFF
once	NA	14	TRBV6-2/TRBV6-3	TRBJ1-2	TGTGCCAGCAGTTCCGACACCAGGTCTTATGGCTACACCTTC	CASSSDTRSYGYTF
once	TRBD1	12	TRBV28	TRBJ1-2	TGTGCCACCACCTTCATGACAGGGGCTCTCACCTTC	CATTFMTGALTF
NA	NA	13	TRBV19	TRBJ1-5	TGTGCCAGTAGTATCGGCGCGGATCAGCCCCAGCATTTT	CASSIGADQPQHF
NA	TRBD1	17	TRBV19	TRBJ2-5	TGTGCCAGTAACCCGAGGGGAGGACAGGGGGCTCTTGGGACCCAGTACTTC	CASNPRGGQGALGTQYF
NA	TRBD2	16	TRBV7-3	TRBJ2-3	TGTGCCAGCAGCTTATCTACTAGCGGGGTGCCAGATACGCAGTATTTT	CASSLSTSGVPDTQYF
NA	NA	16	TRBV7-8	TRBJ2-1	TGTGCCAGCAGCCATGGCCCACGGGAGACTTCTAATGAGCAGTTCTTC	CASSHGPRETSNEQFF
NA	TRBD1	14	TRBV5-4	TRBJ1-6	TGTGCCAGCAGTCGGGACAGCAGGCCCTCACCCCTCCACTTT	CASSRDSRPSPLHF
NA	NA	16	TRBV4-1	TRBJ1-5	TGCGCCAGCAGCACTCTGGCTCAGGTTAGCAATCAGCCCCAGCATTTT	CASSTLAQVSNQPQHF
NA	TRBD1	16	TRBV10-3	TRBJ2-7	TGTGCCATCAGTGAGTCCGGGGACAGGGGGCGATACGAGCAGTACTTC	CAISESGDRGRYEQYF
NA	NA	15	TRBV5-6	TRBJ2-7	TGTGCCAGCAGCTTTAGTGGCAGGGTCCCCTACGAGCAGTACTTC	CASSFSGRVPYEQYF
NA	NA	13	TRBV28	TRBJ2-5	TGTGCCACCAAAAAAGCCGCCCGCGAGACCCAGTACTTC	CATKKAARETQYF
few	TRBD2	15	TRBV5-1	TRBJ2-1	TGCGCCAGCAGCCCCAGCGGGAACTCCTACAATGAGCAGTTCTTC	CASSPSGNSYNEQFF
once	NA	12	TRBV29-1	TRBJ2-7	TGCAGCGTTTGGACTACGGCCTACGAGCAGTACTTC	CSVWTTAYEQYF
NA	NA	17	TRBV5-4	TRBJ2-7	TGTGCCAGCAGCTTCCCTGACGGTGGAGGGACCACCTACGAGCAGTACTTC	CASSFPDGGGTTYEQYF
NA	NA	14	TRBV13	TRBJ2-1	TGTGCCAGCAGCATTTCGGACAGAGGCAATGAGCAGTTCTTC	CASSISDRGNEQFF
NA	TRBD2	14	TRBV23-1	TRBJ2-7	TGCGCCAGCAGCCCTGGGACTAGCGGCTACGAGCAGTACTTC	CASSPGTSGYEQYF
NA	NA	14	TRBV7-2	TRBJ1-2	TGTGCCAGCAGCTTAGACGGAGGGAACTATGGCTACACCTTC	CASSLDGGNYGYTF
NA	TRBD1	15	TRBV5-4	TRBJ1-1	TGTGCCAGCAGCTTGGCAACAGGGGCGAACACTGAAGCTTTCTTT	CASSLATGANTEAFF
NA	TRBD2	14	TRBV9	TRBJ2-7	TGTGCCAGCAGCGGAGGACTAGCGGGACCCGAGCAGTACTTC	CASSGGLAGPEQYF
NA	NA	16	TRBV3-1/TRBV3-2	TRBJ1-4	TGTGCCAGCAGCCAAGGAGCCTACACCAGCAACAGAGGGCTGTTTTTT	CASSQGAYTSNRGLFF
once	NA	16	TRBV3-1/TRBV3-2	TRBJ1-2	TGTGCCAGCAGCCAATTGGGCGGGTTATCTAACTATGGCTACACCTTC	CASSQLGGLSNYGYTF
NA	NA	13	TRBV2	TRBJ2-1	TGTGCCAGCAGGGGTTCCCCCGGGAATGAGCAGTTCTTC	CASRGSPGNEQFF
once	NA	16	TRBV4-1	TRBJ2-7	TGCGCCAGCAGCCAAGTGGGACATTGGGAAAACTACGAGCAGTACTTC	CASSQVGHWENYEQYF
NA	NA	13	TRBV23-1	TRBJ1-5	TGCGCCAGCAGTTTACAGCTGAATCAGCCCCAGCATTTT	CASSLQLNQPQHF
NA	TRBD2	16	TRBV14	TRBJ2-1	TGTGCCAGCAGCCAAGGGAGCGGGGGGGCATACAATGAGCAGTTCTTC	CASSQGSGGAYNEQFF
NA	NA	14	TRBV9	TRBJ2-7	TGTGCCAGCAGCTCAGGAGGGCAGTCCTACGAGCAGTACTTC	CASSSGGQSYEQYF
NA	NA	15	TRBV24-1	TRBJ2-2	TGTGCCACCAGTGACCCTCTCAGGGACACCGGGGAGCTGTTTTTT	CATSDPLRDTGELFF
NA	NA	14	TRBV30	TRBJ1-3	TGTGCCTGGAGGTGGGCTTACTCTGGAAACACCATATATTTT	CAWRWAYSGNTIYF
NA	TRBD2	17	TRBV7-9	TRBJ2-1	TGTGCCAGCAGCTCCTCGTGGACTAGCGGGGGTAGGGGTGAGCAGTTCTTC	CASSSSWTSGGRGEQFF
NA	NA	14	TRBV11-2	TRBJ2-7	TGTGCCAGCAGCTTAGGGTGGGGAGGGGGAGAGCAGTACTTC	CASSLGWGGGEQYF
few	TRBD1	16	TRBV6-5	TRBJ2-7	TGTGCCAGCAGTTACCAACTAGGACAGGGGCGCTACGAGCAGTACTTC	CASSYQLGQGRYEQYF
NA	NA	16	TRBV30	TRBJ1-6	TGTGCCTGGAGTGCCCCTTCGAGACACCATAATTCACCCCTCCACTTT	CAWSAPSRHHNSPLHF
NA	NA	16	TRBV4-3	TRBJ1-2	TGCGCCAGCAGCCAAGAATGGAGTCGGGGGTTGGATGGCTACACCTTC	CASSQEWSRGLDGYTF